A single sample gave rise to the 2 T cell receptor beta chains below, sequenced in a study of post-analysis software for immune sequencing data. Study findings and constraints: The study found TRBV5-6, TRBV5-1 and TRBV20-1 among 5 or 6 TRBV segments more frequent in patients than controls.

Their antigens are not known. cDNA libraries of TCR beta carried unique molecular identifiers. TCRdb re-derived calls from the PCR reads in MiXCR, one entry per CDR3 protein. This sample has some 450,000 distinct CDR3 sequences; less than 45% occur once, and the top ten carry roughly 12%. The sample comprised blood. The receptors originated from a girl aged 5-17 years with multiple sclerosis.

The CDR3 here is CSVVPGTNTQYF. CDR3 DNA: TGCAGCGTTGTACCAGGAACAAATACGCAGTATTTT. The V call is TRBV29-1, the J call TRBJ2-3, with D unclear. CDR1 SQVTM and CDR2 ANQGSEA come from the germline V gene. The CDR3 is 12 amino acids. Between the trimmed V and J ends, which lost 4 bases and 7 bases, there was a span of 12 bases.

There are a few counts of this clonotype. V usage is TRBV2 and J usage is TRBJ2-3, with a tentative D call TRBD1 (6 bases). Germline CDR1 reads SNHLY; CDR2 reads FYNNEI. Trimming stripped 10 bases from V and 6 bases from J, with 11 bases between. This CDR3 is 11 amino acids long. CDR3 region: CATGQMDTQYF. CDR3 DNA: TGTGCCACTGGACAGATGGATACGCAGTATTTT.